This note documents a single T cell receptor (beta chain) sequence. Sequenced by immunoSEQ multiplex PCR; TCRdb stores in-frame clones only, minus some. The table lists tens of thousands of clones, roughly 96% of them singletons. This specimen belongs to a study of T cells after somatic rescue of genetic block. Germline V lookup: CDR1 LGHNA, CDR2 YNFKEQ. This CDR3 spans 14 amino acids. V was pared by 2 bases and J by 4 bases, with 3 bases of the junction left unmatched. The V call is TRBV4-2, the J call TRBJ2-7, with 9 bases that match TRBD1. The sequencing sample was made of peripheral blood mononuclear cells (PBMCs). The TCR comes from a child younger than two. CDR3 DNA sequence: TGTGCCAGCAGCCAACCGGGACAGGGTTACGAGCAGTACTTC. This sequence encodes CASSQPGQGYEQYF.